The 13 T cell receptor beta chains given below trace back to one sample, sequenced in a study of preoperative IRX-2 immunotherapy in early breast cancer. Treatment denoted: preoperative locoregional IRX-2 cytokine immunotherapy. Assay: immunoSEQ multiplex PCR; the TCRdb copy retains only in-frame clones and omits some. This table holds tens of thousands of clones, roughly 96% found once. The sample was taken from a patient treated with IRX-2 immunotherapy. The receptors come from a human donor with breast cancer.

This chain connects TRBV18 to TRBJ2-5; 10 nucleotides line up with TRBD2. The CDR3 is 15 residues long. With V trimmed by 4 bases and J by 2 bases, 4 bases remained unmatched. Per the germline V gene, CDR1 is KGHSH and CDR2 is LQKENI. The CDR3 DNA sequence: TGTGCCAGCTCACTCGTAGCGGGAGGACAAGAGACCCAGTACTTC. This sequence encodes CASSLVAGGQETQYF.

This clone was recorded once. The chain uses TRBV6-5 and TRBJ2-7; perhaps TRBD2 as D (6 bases). Germline-derived CDR1 and CDR2 are MNHEY and SVGAGI. The ends were cut back, 0 bases at V and 1 base at J, with 13 bases in the middle. The CDR3 runs 16 residues. This CDR3 reads CASSYSRGRGSYEQYF. The CDR3 DNA sequence: TGTGCCAGCAGTTACTCTAGGGGACGGGGGTCCTACGAGCAGTACTTC.

With respect to this clone: Additional DNA sequences in this sample encode the identical CDR3. The genes are TRBV9 and TRBJ1-2, with a tentative D call TRBD1 (5 bases). There are 11 residues in the CDR3. In germline, CDR1 is SGDLS, CDR2 YYNGEE. Trimming took off 3 bases at V and 8 bases at J, with 8 bases between the two ends. The CDR3 DNA sequence: TGTGCCAGCAGCGCCAGGGACGGCTACACCTTC. Residues: CASSARDGYTF.

The V gene is TRBV7-8, the J gene TRBJ2-3, with 9 bases identical to TRBD1. Germline CDR1 SGHVS, CDR2 FQNEAQ. The CDR3 extends over 16 amino acids. V was pared by 5 bases and J by 0 bases, with 6 bases of the junction left unmatched. CDR3 sequence reads: CASSVSGTGSTDTQYF. CDR3 bases: TGTGCCAGCAGCGTCTCGGGGACAGGGAGCACAGATACGCAGTATTTT.

This clone was counted once. The chain employs TRBV19 and TRBJ1-5; weak D call: TRBD1 (6 bases). Germline loops: CDR1 LNHDA, CDR2 SQIVND (reference sequence). Trimming removed 10 bases from V and 3 bases from J, with 13 bases in between. This CDR3 is built from 13 residues. The CDR3 DNA reads as TGTGCCACCTCGGACAGTCACAATCAGCCCCAGCATTTT. Translated, it gives CATSDSHNQPQHF.

The gene calls are TRBV7-2 and TRBJ2-4; D unresolved. Germline V gives CDR1 SGHTA, CDR2 FQGNSA. Trimming stripped 2 bases from V and 11 bases from J, with 10 bases between. There are 12 residues in the CDR3. The CDR3 protein is CASSLPLGFQYF. The CDR3 DNA is TGTGCCAGCAGCTTACCGTTGGGGTTTCAGTACTTC.

The chain employs TRBV18 and TRBJ1-2; D is unresolved. Trimming took off 3 bases at V and 4 bases at J, with 12 bases between the two ends. Germline CDR1 KGHSH, CDR2 LQKENI. The CDR3 consists of 14 residues. CDR3 in DNA: TGTGCCAGCTCACCGGACCGGACGGCCTATGGCTACACCTTC. Its translation is CASSPDRTAYGYTF.

The chain has TRBV5-4 and TRBJ2-7; 8 nucleotides align to TRBD1. Unmatched junction bases numbered 13, after V lost 2 bases and J lost 3 bases. The CDR3 extends over 17 amino acids. CDR1 is SGHNT and CDR2 is YYREEE in the germline V gene (reference sequence). CDR3: CASSFGDRLEGVYEQYF. Here the CDR3 DNA reads TGTGCCAGCAGCTTTGGGGACAGGCTCGAAGGGGTCTACGAGCAGTACTTC.

The rearrangement uses TRBV7-2 and TRBJ2-3, with a tentative D call TRBD2 (5 bases). V lost 5 bases and J lost 0, with 15 bases in between. CDR3 length equals 16 residues. Germline V CDR1 and CDR2: SGHTA, FQGNSA. CDR3: CASSKELVTSTDTQYF. The CDR3 nucleotides read TGTGCCAGCAGCAAAGAACTAGTGACTAGCACAGATACGCAGTATTTT.

As regards this clone: The junction shows a germline mismatch at one end, possibly a read error. V gene TRBV7-7 combines with J gene TRBJ2-1; 7 nucleotides match TRBD2. The germline V gene encodes CDR1 SSHAT and CDR2 FNYEAQ (reference sequence). This CDR3 spans 17 amino acids. CDR3 nucleotide sequence: TGTGCTAGCAGCCAGGCCCCGAGCGGGGCAATAACGAGTGAGCAGTTCTTC. This encodes CASSQAPSGAITSEQFF. Drawing the rest from reference TRBV7-7 and TRBJ2-1, the complete variable domain is GAGVSQSPRYKVTKRGQDVTLRCDPISSHATLYWYQQALGQGPEFLTYFNYEAQPDKSGLPSDRFSAERPEGSISTLTIQRTEQRDSAMYRCASSQAPSGAITSEQFFGPGTRLTVL.

This clone was recorded once. The chain links TRBV10-3 to TRBJ2-1; 7 bases fit TRBD1. J gave up 8 bases and V 2 bases, and 6 bases lay outside the gene matches. CDR1 is ENHRY and CDR2 is SYGVKD in the germline V gene. The CDR3 has 14 amino acids. The CDR3 DNA reads as TGTGCCATCAGTGAGCCACAGGGGCGCGATGAGCAGTTCTTC. Its protein is CAISEPQGRDEQFF.

As regards this clone: One junction end does not reproduce the germline sequence, and a read error may be involved. This chain uses TRBV7-7 with TRBJ2-5; D unclear. This CDR3 region has 14 residues. Germline V CDR1 and CDR2: SSHAT, FNYEAQ (reference sequence). The CDR3 sequence is CASSQTVGVETQYF. The CDR3 DNA reads TGTGCTAGCAGCCAGACGGTAGGCGTGGAGACCCAGTACTTC.

This clone was observed once. This chain uses TRBV9 with TRBJ2-1, with a tentative D call TRBD2 (7 bases). The length of the CDR3 is 15 residues. The germline V gene has CDR1 SGDLS and CDR2 YYNGEE. V was shortened by 3 bases and J by 11 bases, with 21 bases between the two germline ends. The CDR3 DNA sequence: TGTGCCAGCAGCGCTCTACCCGAGGGGGGGGGTAAGCAGTTCTTC. It is translated as CASSALPEGGGKQFF.